The clone carrying this TCR beta chain was recorded many times. Its antigen is still unknown. TCR beta CDR3 regions were amplified from RNA. An initial round of RT-PCR targeting the TCR CDR3 relied on the HTBI primer set. MiXCR was run by TCRdb on the multiplex PCR reads, yielding one entry per CDR3 protein. Here the sample spans approximately 420,000 distinct CDR3 sequences, about 16% being singletons. This specimen comes from a study of T cells in Graves' hyperthyroidism and ophthalmopathy. Findings and limits, study-wide: Ophthalmopathy got predicted by the model a median around six months before its onset.

If no ophthalmopathy progression occurred within 18 months, Graves' hyperthyroidism was stable. Material for sequencing was blood. The clonotype comes from a young woman with Graves' hyperthyroidism.

The CDR3 is CASKVGPAREQYF. CDR3 nucleotides: TGTGCCAGCAAGGTGGGCCCCGCTAGGGAGCAGTACTTC. V gene TRBV6-1 combines with J gene TRBJ2-7; no firm D call. The CDR3 totals 13 residues. Trimming took 7 bases from V and 7 from J, leaving 17 bases between them. Germline values: CDR1 MNHNS, CDR2 SASEGT.